Below, one T cell receptor beta chain is given with its context. Its antigen is not identified. J gave up 0 bases and V 2 bases, and 2 bases lay outside the gene matches. Germline V gene lookup returns CDR1 SGHDT and CDR2 YYEEEE. The CDR3 sequence is 15 residues long. TCRdb's copy holds only in-frame clones and misses some; the assay was immunoSEQ multiplex PCR. The table has about 52,000 clones, approximately 90% seen once. Recipients received nonmyeloablative bone marrow transplants from related graft donors, with transient mixed chimerism. Unstimulated Tregs (CD4+CD25+CD127-) and CD4+CD25- non-Tregs were sorted from PBMCs. The entry originates in a study of Tregs in tolerant kidney transplant recipients. Study-level points and caveats: Biological reproducibility was not directly addressed, but technical replication error appeared minimal. For some patients, primers changed over time, blocking nucleotide-level comparison.

Sequenced material: CD8+ T cells from blood (PBMCs), taken 24 months after the transplant. The TCR originated in a human patient who received a combined kidney and bone marrow transplant. Some of the T cells might come from the graft donor. This chain connects TRBV5-6 to TRBJ1-3, with 7 bases matching TRBD1. In DNA form, the CDR3 reads TGTGCCAGCAGCTTTGGGACAGCCTCTGGAAACACCATATATTTT. This codes for CASSFGTASGNTIYF.